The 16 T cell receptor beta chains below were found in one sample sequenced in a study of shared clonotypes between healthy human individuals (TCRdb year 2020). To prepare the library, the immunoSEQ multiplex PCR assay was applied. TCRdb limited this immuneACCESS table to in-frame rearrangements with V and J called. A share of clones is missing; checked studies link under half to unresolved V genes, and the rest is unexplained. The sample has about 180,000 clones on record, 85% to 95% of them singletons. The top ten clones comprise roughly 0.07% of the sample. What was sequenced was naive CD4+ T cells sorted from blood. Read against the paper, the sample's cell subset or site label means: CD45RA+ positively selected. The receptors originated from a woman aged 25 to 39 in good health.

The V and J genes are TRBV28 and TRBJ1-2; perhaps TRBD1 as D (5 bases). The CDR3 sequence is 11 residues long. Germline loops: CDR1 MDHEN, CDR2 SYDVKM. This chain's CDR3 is CATTTDYGYTF. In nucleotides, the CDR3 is TGTGCTACCACGACAGACTATGGCTACACCTTC.

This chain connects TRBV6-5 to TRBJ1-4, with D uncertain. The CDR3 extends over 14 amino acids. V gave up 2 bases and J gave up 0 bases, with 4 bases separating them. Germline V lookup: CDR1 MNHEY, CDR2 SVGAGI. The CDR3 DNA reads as TGTGCCAGCAGTTACCGTGCAACTAATGAAAAACTGTTTTTT. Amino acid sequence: CASSYRATNEKLFF.

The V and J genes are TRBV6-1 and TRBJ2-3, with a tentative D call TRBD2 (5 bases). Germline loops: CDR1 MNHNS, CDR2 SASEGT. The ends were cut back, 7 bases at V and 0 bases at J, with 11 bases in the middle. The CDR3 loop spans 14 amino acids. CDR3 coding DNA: TGTGCCAGCAAAAAGCGGCCTAGCACAGATACGCAGTATTTT. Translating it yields CASKKRPSTDTQYF.

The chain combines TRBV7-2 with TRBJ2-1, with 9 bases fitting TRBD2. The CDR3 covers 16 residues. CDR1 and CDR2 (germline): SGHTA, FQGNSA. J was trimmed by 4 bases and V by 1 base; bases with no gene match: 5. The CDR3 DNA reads TGTGCCAGCAGCTTAGGTGGGACTAGCAGATACAATGAGCAGTTCTTC. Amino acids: CASSLGGTSRYNEQFF.

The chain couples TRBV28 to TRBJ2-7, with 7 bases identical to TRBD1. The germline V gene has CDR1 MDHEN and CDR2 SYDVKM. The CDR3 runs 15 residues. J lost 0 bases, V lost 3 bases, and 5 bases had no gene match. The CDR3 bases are TGTGCCAGCAGTTTCGCCGGGACAGCCTCCTACGAGCAGTACTTC. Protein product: CASSFAGTASYEQYF.

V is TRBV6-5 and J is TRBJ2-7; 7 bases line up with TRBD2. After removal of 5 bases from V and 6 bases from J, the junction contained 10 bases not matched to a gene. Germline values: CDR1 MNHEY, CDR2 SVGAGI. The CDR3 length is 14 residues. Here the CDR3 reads CASSNVMREGEQYF. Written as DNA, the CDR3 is TGTGCCAGCAGTAACGTAATGAGGGAGGGCGAGCAGTACTTC.

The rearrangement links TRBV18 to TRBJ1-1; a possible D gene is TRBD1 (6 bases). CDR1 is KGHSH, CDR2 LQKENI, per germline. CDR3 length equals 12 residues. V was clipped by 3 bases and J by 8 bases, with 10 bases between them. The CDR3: CASSPAGAEAFF. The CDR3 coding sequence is TGTGCCAGCTCACCTGCAGGGGCGGAAGCTTTCTTT.

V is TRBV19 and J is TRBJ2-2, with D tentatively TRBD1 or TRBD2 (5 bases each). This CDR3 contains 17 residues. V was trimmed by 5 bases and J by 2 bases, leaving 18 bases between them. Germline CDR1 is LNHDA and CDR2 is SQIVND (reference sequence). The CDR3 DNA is TGTGCCAGTAGTCCGCCACCGGGACGGGTAAACACCGGGGAGCTGTTTTTT. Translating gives CASSPPPGRVNTGELFF. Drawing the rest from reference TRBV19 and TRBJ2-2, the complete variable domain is DGGITQSPKYLFRKEGQNVTLSCEQNLNHDAMYWYRQDPGQGLRLIYYSQIVNDFQKGDIAEGYSVSREKKESFPLTVTSAQKNPTAFYLCASSPPPGRVNTGELFFGEGSRLTVL.

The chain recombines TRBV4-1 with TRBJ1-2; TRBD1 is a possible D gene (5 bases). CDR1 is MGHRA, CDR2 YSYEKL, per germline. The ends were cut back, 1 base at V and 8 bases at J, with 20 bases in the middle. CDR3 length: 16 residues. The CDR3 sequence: CASSQVAIGDLGGYTF. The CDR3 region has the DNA TGCGCCAGCAGCCAAGTGGCTATAGGGGACCTCGGGGGCTACACCTTC.

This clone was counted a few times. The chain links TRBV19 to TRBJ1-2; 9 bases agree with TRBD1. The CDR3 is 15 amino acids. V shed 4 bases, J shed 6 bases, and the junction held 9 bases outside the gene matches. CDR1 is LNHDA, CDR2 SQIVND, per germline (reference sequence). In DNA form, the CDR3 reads TGTGCCAGTAGTACCCCGGGACAGGGTACGGATGGCTACACCTTC. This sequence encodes CASSTPGQGTDGYTF.

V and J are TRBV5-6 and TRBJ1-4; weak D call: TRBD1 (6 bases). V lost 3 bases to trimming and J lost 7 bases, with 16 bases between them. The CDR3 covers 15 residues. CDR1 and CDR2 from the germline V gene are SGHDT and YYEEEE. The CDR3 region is CASSSSGTKAEKLFF. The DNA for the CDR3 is TGTGCCAGCAGCTCGTCCGGGACAAAAGCTGAAAAACTGTTTTTT. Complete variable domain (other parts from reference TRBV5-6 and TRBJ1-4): DAGVTQSPTHLIKTRGQQVTLRCSPKSGHDTVSWYQQALGQGPQFIFQYYEEEERQRGNFPDRFSGHQFPNYSSELNVNALLLGDSALYLCASSSSGTKAEKLFFGSGTQLSVL.

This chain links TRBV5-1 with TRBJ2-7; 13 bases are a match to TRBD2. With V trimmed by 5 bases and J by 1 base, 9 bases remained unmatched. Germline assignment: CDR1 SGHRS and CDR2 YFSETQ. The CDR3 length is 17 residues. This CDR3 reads CASSYGTSGTRSYEQYF. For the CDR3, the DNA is TGCGCCAGCAGTTACGGGACTAGCGGGACCCGATCCTACGAGCAGTACTTC.

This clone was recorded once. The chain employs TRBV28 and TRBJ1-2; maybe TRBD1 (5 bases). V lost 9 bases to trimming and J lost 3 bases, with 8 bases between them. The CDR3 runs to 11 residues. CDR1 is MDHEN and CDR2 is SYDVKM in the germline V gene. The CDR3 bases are TGTGCCAGTGGGGCCTACTATGGCTACACCTTC. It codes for CASGAYYGYTF.

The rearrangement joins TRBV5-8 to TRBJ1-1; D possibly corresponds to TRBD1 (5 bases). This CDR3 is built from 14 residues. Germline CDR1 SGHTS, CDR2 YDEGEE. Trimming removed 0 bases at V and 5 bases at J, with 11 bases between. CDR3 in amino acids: CASSLGQRGTEAFF. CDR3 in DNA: TGTGCCAGCAGCTTGGGACAGCGGGGGACTGAAGCTTTCTTT.

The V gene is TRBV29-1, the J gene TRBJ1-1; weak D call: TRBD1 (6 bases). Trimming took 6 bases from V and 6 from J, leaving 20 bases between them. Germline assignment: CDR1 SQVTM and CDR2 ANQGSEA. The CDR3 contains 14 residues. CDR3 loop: CSVARRGARAEAFF. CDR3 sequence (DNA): TGCAGCGTGGCCCGAAGGGGGGCGCGGGCTGAAGCTTTCTTT.

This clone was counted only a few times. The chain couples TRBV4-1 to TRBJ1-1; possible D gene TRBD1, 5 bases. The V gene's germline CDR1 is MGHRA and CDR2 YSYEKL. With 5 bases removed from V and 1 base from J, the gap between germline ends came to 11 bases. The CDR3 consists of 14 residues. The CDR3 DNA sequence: TGCGCCAGCAGCTTCGCTGGGGGGAACACTGAAGCTTTCTTT. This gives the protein CASSFAGGNTEAFF.